This note documents a single T cell receptor beta chain sequence. Its antigen is undetermined. J lost 1 base, V lost 5 bases, and 5 bases had no gene match. This CDR3 comprises 14 residues. The germline gives CDR1 SGHAT, CDR2 FQDESV (reference sequence). These data are taken from a study of human versus mouse CDR3 diversity and MHC coevolution. TCRdb's copy holds only in-frame clones and misses some; the assay was immunoSEQ multiplex PCR. The profile shows about 77,000 clones, around 92% of them singletons. Broader study findings: Human T cells underwent selection on 6 or 7 different MHC II alleles. Among all groups, most of the three human donors showed least clonal inequality. On average, humans showed more CDR3 deletions and insertions than mice.

Naive CD4 T cells, CD45RO-negative and CD62L-positive, were flow-sorted from PBMCs. The chain has TRBV11-1 and TRBJ2-7; 7 bases are a match to TRBD1. The source material was naive CD4+ T cells from blood. Subset: CD45RO-negative CD62L-positive naive CD4 T cells. This clonotype originated in a person aged 25 to 69 in good health. CDR3: CASSPTRGSYEQYF. Written as DNA, the CDR3 is TGTGCCAGCAGCCCCACCAGGGGGTCCTACGAGCAGTACTTC.